The subject of this entry is one TCR beta chain. Its target antigen remains unknown. There are no base qualities to consult, and no much larger clone falls within one base. The data belong to a study of early T cells in non-severe SARS-CoV-2 infection (dated by TCRdb to the early 2020s). Regarding the study in general: Because TCR sequencing was done on bulk RNA from unsorted whole blood, the alpha and beta chains could not be paired.

Study-wide conclusions, independent of this receptor: VDJdb matching was skewed toward anti-spike CD8 responses and likely underestimated virus-specific expansions, missing private and CD4 specificities.

Receptor amplification or capture employed 5' RACE. The sequencer was a NextSeq 500. In the TCR library protocol, unique molecular identifiers were attached to individual cDNA molecules to correct for PCR bias and sequencing error. TCR alpha and beta chains were both sequenced, and the abundances of alpha and beta sequences in each sample were closely correlated with each other. The source study handled its data this way. Decombinator V4 was used to annotate the V gene, J gene and CDR3 of the TCR sequences. TCRs were defined as expanded if a significant change between any two time points was detected under a Poisson model with p below 0.0001. TCR abundances were normalised to the total number of TCRs sequenced in each sample and reported as counts per million. TRAV1-2 paired with TRAJ12, TRAJ20 or TRAJ33 defined MAIT TCRs, while TRAV10 paired with TRAJ18 defined iNKT TCRs. VDJdb, accessed on 1 November 2021, was searched for TCRs annotated for CMV, EBV and SARS-CoV-2, and TCRs annotated for more than one antigen were excluded. In TCRdb, the public reads were trimmed at Q25 with fastp and aligned with MiXCR, with productive beta chains retained. Each CDR3 protein gets just one entry, which takes the most common genes and DNA from the rows behind it. The V and J calls reflect TCRdb's pipeline rather than the authors' work. The sample has about 76,000 distinct CDR3 sequences on record, roughly 12% of them singletons. The ten largest clones take up approximately 4.5% of the sample.

Set within a cohort of healthcare workers in London, UK, this nested case-control study involved weekly PCR testing of nasopharyngeal swabs along with blood sampling. Healthcare workers were enrolled in the week of the UK lockdown, from 23 to 31 March 2020, and were followed every week for up to roughly 15 weeks. V drops 0 bases and J drops 3 bases, leaving 9 bases in between. The CDR3 starts with the cysteine, ends with the phenylalanine, and has 13 residues. Only the CDR3 part of the read is kept: 39 bases, read in frame from the first base. Per the germline V gene, SQVTM is the CDR1 and ANQGSEA is the CDR2.

The source is an adult who was a healthcare worker with PCR-confirmed SARS-CoV-2 infection or an uninfected control (not recorded which). The specimen was whole blood. In this chain, TRBV29-1 is recombined with TRBJ2-7; the D gene is unclear. The CDR3 protein sequence reads: CSVEEAPDYEQYF. Read as DNA, the sequence is TGCAGCGTTGAAGAGGCACCTGACTACGAGCAGTACTTC.